This T cell receptor beta chain was sequenced for a study of T cells after yellow fever vaccination. General observations from the study: Overall, a small share of clonotypes was seen in both CD4 and CD8 compartments.

This clonotype was found many times. What it binds is not known. Germline V gene lookup returns CDR1 KGHDR and CDR2 SFDVKD. This CDR3 has 13 amino acids. Trimming removed 4 bases from V and 5 bases from J, with 8 bases in between. MiXCR, run by TCRdb on the 5' RACE reads, gives a single entry per CDR3 protein. The sample contains about 140,000 distinct CDR3 sequences, 7.7% of which appear only once. The specimen comprised CD4+ T cells sorted from PBMCs, sampled 5 days after the yellow fever booster vaccination. The rearrangement joins TRBV24-1 to TRBJ2-1; D is uncertain. The receptor's source is a man aged 25 to 45 who received the YFV17D yellow fever vaccine. The CDR3 spells CATSDPGNNEQFF. The CDR3 nucleotides read TGTGCCACCAGTGACCCGGGCAACAATGAGCAGTTCTTC.